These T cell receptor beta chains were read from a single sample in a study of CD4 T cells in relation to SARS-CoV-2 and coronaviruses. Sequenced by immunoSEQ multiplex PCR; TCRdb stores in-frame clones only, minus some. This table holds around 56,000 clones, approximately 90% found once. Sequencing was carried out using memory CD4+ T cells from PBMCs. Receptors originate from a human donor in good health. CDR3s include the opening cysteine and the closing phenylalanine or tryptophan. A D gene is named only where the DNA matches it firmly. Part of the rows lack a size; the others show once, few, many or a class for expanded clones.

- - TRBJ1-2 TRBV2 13 TGTGCCAGCAGAAGAAGAACTAACTATGGCTACACCTTC CASRRRTNYGYTF
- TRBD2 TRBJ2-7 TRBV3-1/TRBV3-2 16 TGTGCCAGCAGCCAAGATCTGTTAGCGGGAGGGCCTAAGCAGTACTTC CASSQDLLAGGPKQYF
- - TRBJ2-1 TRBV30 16 TGTGCCTGGAGTGTCCTGGGGCTAAGCTCCTACAATGAGCAGTTCTTC CAWSVLGLSSYNEQFF
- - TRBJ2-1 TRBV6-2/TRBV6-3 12 TGTGCCAGCAGTTTTGAGCGGCATGAGCAGTTCTTC CASSFERHEQFF
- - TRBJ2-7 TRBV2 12 TGTGCCAGCAACCCGTCGGTCTACGAGCAGTACTTC CASNPSVYEQYF
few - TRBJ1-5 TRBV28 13 TGTGCCAGCAGTTTTTTTGGCAATCAGCCCCAGCATTTT CASSFFGNQPQHF
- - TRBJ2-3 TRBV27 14 TGTGCCAGCAGTTCCTTCGGAGAGACAGATACGCAGTATTTT CASSSFGETDTQYF
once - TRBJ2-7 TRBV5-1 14 TGCGCCAGCAGCTTGTCGGCTACTCAGGGCGAGCAGTACTTC CASSLSATQGEQYF
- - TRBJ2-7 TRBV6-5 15 TGTGCCAGCAGTTACGCTCCAGAGTCGACCTACGAGCAGTACTTC CASSYAPESTYEQYF
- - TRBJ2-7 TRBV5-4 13 TGTGCCAGCAGCTTCGACTGGGGGTACGAGCAGTACTTC CASSFDWGYEQYF
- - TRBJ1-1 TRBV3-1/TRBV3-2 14 TGTGCCAGCAGCCATACCCAGGGGAACACTGAAGCTTTCTTT CASSHTQGNTEAFF
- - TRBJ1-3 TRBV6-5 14 TGTGCCAGCATTGCTCCCAACTCTGGAAACACCATATATTTT CASIAPNSGNTIYF
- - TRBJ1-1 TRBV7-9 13 TGTGCCAGCAGCCGCCGCCCGGACACTGAAGCTTTCTTT CASSRRPDTEAFF
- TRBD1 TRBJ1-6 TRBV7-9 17 TGTGCCAGCAGCTTAAGGACAGGGAGCTCCTATAATTCACCCCTCCACTTT CASSLRTGSSYNSPLHF
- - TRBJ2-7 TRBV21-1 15 TGTGCCAGCAGCACCGGTCAGGACACATCCTACGAGCAGTACTTC CASSTGQDTSYEQYF
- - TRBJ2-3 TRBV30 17 TGTGCCTGGACTCCAGCACCGGGGGGCACTAGCACAGATACGCAGTATTTT CAWTPAPGGTSTDTQYF
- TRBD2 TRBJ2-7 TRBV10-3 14 TGTGCCATCAGTGGGGGGGGGAGTAGCTACGAGCAGTACTTC CAISGGGSSYEQYF
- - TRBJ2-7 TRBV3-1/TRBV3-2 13 TGTGCCAGCAGCCAACGCCCCTCCTACGAGCAGTACTTC CASSQRPSYEQYF
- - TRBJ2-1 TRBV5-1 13 TGCGCCAGCAGCCTCTCAACCGGGACTCCACAGTTCTTC CASSLSTGTPQFF
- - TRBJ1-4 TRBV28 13 TGTGCCAGCAGCCCGGGCCAAAATGAAAAACTGTTTTTT CASSPGQNEKLFF
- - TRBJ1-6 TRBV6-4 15 TGTGCCAGCAGTGTCGCCGCCTCGAATAATTCACCCCTCCACTTT CASSVAASNNSPLHF
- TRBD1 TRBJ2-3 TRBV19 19 TGTGCCAGTAGTATAGAACCCCCGTCGGGACAGGGAAGGACAGATACGCAGTATTTT CASSIEPPSGQGRTDTQYF
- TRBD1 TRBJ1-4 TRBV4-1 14 TGCGCCAGCAGCCAAAGGACAGGTAATGAAAAACTGTTTTTT CASSQRTGNEKLFF
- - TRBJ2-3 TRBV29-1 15 TGCAGCGTTGCTTCGGACCAATTCTCCACAGATACGCAGTATTTT CSVASDQFSTDTQYF
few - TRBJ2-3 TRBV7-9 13 TGTGCCAGCAGCCCCGCGGTAGGGGATACGCAGTATTTT CASSPAVGDTQYF
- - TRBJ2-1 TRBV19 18 TGTGCCAGTAGTGCACCGGGATCCTCCCAGGGAGCGCGCAATGAGCAGTTCTTC CASSAPGSSQGARNEQFF
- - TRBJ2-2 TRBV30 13 TGTGCCTGGAGCCGGTCTGGGACCGGGGAGCTGTTTTTT CAWSRSGTGELFF
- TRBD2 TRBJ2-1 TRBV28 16 TGTGCCAGCAGTTTATTAACTAGCGTTTTCGTCAATGAGCAGTTCTTC CASSLLTSVFVNEQFF
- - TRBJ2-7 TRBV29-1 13 TGCAGCGTGGATGGACGGACCTCCTACGAGCAGTACTTC CSVDGRTSYEQYF
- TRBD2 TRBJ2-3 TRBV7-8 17 TGTGCCAGCAGCACACCGGGACTAGCGCGCAGCACAGATACGCAGTATTTT CASSTPGLARSTDTQYF
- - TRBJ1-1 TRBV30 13 TGTGCCTGGAGTCGTCCCCCCTACACTGAAGCTTTCTTT CAWSRPPYTEAFF
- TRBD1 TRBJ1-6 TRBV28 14 TGTGCCAGCAGTCTACGGACAGGGGGCCTGCCCCTCCACTTT CASSLRTGGLPLHF
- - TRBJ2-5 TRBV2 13 TGTGCCAGCAAAAGGGCCCAATGGGAGACCCAGTACTTC CASKRAQWETQYF
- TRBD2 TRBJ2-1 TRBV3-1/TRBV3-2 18 TGTGCCAGCAGCCTAGGGTGGGGGGGTAGCGGGAGGATTAATGAGCAGTTCTTC CASSLGWGGSGRINEQFF
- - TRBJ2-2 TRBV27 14 TGTGCCAGCAGTCCAGGAGTTCACACCGGGGAGCTGTTTTTT CASSPGVHTGELFF
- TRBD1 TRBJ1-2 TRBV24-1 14 TGTGCCACCGCGCCGGGACAGGGGTACTATGGCTACACCTTC CATAPGQGYYGYTF